This T cell receptor (beta chain) was sequenced during a study of blood T cells in healthy people across ages. About the study: Capture via template switching afforded approximately one barcoded beta molecule per two T cells.

Study results and caveats: As age increased, TCR beta diversity per million T cells fell in a roughly linear fashion. It was held that the diversity estimates obtained from one million T cells were underestimates.

For this clonotype: The antigen is not known.

V lost 4 bases, J lost 6 bases, and 9 bases lay in between. Germline V gene sequence: CDR1 SGHRS, CDR2 YFSETQ. The CDR3 runs to 12 residues. For the second PCR, which ran for about 7 to 11 cycles, a sample-barcoded 5' primer and a J-beta primer mix were used. TCRdb independently ran MiXCR on the 5' RACE reads; one entry per CDR3 protein. The data show about 1,000,000 distinct CDR3 sequences, under 55% seen once. This chain links TRBV5-1 with TRBJ2-3; D is unresolved. This clonotype was sampled from a woman aged 55 to 70 in good health. The specimen was blood. CDR3 residues: CASSAHGDTQYF. Here the CDR3 DNA reads TGCGCCAGCAGCGCACACGGGGATACGCAGTATTTT.